Listed here are 17 T cell receptor beta chains from one sample, sequenced in a study of follicular helper T cells after annual influenza vaccination. Noted time point: 2015-2016 season, 7 days after influenza vaccination. TCRdb's copy holds only in-frame clones and misses some; the assay was immunoSEQ multiplex PCR. Of about 10,000 clones listed, around four fifths are singletons. Here the sequenced sample was CXCR5- memory CD4+ T cells sorted from blood, taken 7 days after influenza vaccination. These receptors all stem from an adult who received the influenza vaccine.

The gene calls are TRBV4-1 and TRBJ2-3; a possible D gene is TRBD2 (7 bases). The germline gives CDR1 MGHRA, CDR2 YSYEKL. This CDR3 spans 15 amino acids. Between the trimmed V and J ends, which lost 8 bases and 0 bases, there was a span of 15 bases. CDR3: CASSRAGASTDTQYF. DNA of the CDR3: TGCGCCAGCTCCAGGGCGGGGGCGAGCACAGATACGCAGTATTTT.

This sequence joins TRBV19 and TRBJ1-5, with 7 nucleotides matching TRBD1. This CDR3 comprises 15 residues. J was trimmed by 4 bases and V by 7 bases; bases with no gene match: 10. CDR1 is LNHDA and CDR2 is SQIVND in the germline V gene (reference sequence). As DNA, the CDR3 is TGTGCCAGTACCACGGCGCCAGGGGGGAATCAGCCCCAGCATTTT. As protein: CASTTAPGGNQPQHF.

The chain combines TRBV6-5 with TRBJ2-1; no clear D gene. V gave up 0 bases and J gave up 3 bases, with 9 bases separating them. Germline lookup yields CDR1 MNHEY and CDR2 SVGAGI. The CDR3 contains 15 residues. CDR3 protein: CASSYSSGYYNEQFF. The CDR3 DNA is TGTGCCAGCAGTTACTCGAGTGGGTACTACAATGAGCAGTTCTTC.

The chain couples TRBV9 to TRBJ2-1, with TRBD2 matching 8 bases. There are 16 residues in the CDR3. Germline values: CDR1 SGDLS, CDR2 YYNGEE. V lost 4 bases and J lost 0; bases outside the gene matches: 6. The CDR3 DNA reads as TGTGCCAGCAGCATTAGCGGGGCGAGCTCCTACAATGAGCAGTTCTTC. As protein: CASSISGASSYNEQFF.

The gene calls are TRBV7-6 and TRBJ1-4, with D possibly being TRBD1 (5 bases). The CDR3 runs 15 residues. In germline, CDR1 is SGHVS, CDR2 FNYEAQ. Trimming took 4 bases from V and 7 from J, leaving 16 bases between them. The CDR3, as DNA: TGTGCCAGCAGCTCCACGCCAAATCAGGGTGAAAAACTGTTTTTT. This gives the protein CASSSTPNQGEKLFF.

CDR3 nucleotides: TGCGCCAGCAGTGAGTCAGGGGTTACGACCAGCCTTCGGGCAGATACGCAGTATTTT. It specifies CASSESGVTTSLRADTQYF. The chain employs TRBV10-1 and TRBJ2-3; D may be TRBD1 (5 bases). The germline V and J ends were trimmed by 0 bases and 4 bases, with 23 bases remaining between them. The germline CDR1 and CDR2 sequences are WNHNN and SYGVQD (reference sequence). The CDR3 covers 19 residues.

This rearrangement joins TRBV28 to TRBJ2-1, with 10 bases identical to TRBD2. Germline V gene sequence: CDR1 MDHEN, CDR2 SYDVKM. This CDR3 comprises 15 residues. With V trimmed by 7 bases and J by 8 bases, 11 bases remained unmatched. DNA for the CDR3: TGTGCCAGCATTAGATCTAGCGGGGGCTCACATGAGCAGTTCTTC. Residues: CASIRSSGGSHEQFF.

V is TRBV11-2 and J is TRBJ2-2; D not certain. Trimming took 3 bases from V and 6 from J, leaving 11 bases between them. Germline CDR1 and CDR2: SGHAT and FQNNGV. The CDR3 spans 14 residues. CDR3 sequence: CASSLVGYAGELFF. CDR3 bases: TGTGCCAGCAGCTTGGTCGGTTATGCCGGGGAGCTGTTTTTT.

The chain's CDR3 is CASSFLGELFF. CDR3 DNA sequence: TGTGCCAGCAGCTTTCTCGGGGAGCTGTTTTTT. V usage is TRBV7-2 and J usage is TRBJ2-2; no reliable D call. V lost 3 bases to trimming and J lost 7 bases, with 3 bases between them. The CDR3 is 11 residues long. The V gene's germline CDR1 is SGHTA and CDR2 FQGNSA.

V is TRBV28 and J is TRBJ2-3; 7 bases agree with TRBD2. Germline V gene lookup returns CDR1 MDHEN and CDR2 SYDVKM. The CDR3 is made up of 13 amino acids. Losses at the gene ends were 6 bases for V and 6 bases for J; bases not matched to a gene: 6. CDR3 coding DNA: TGTGCCAGCAGGCGGAGGGGAGGGGATACGCAGTATTTT. The encoded protein is CASRRRGGDTQYF.

The chain couples TRBV11-2 to TRBJ2-2; no firm D call. Germline-derived CDR1 and CDR2 are SGHAT and FQNNGV. There are 14 residues in the CDR3. V was cut by 5 bases and J by 1 base, with 8 bases left in between. CDR3 in DNA: TGTGCCAGCAGCATAAGGGTGAACACCGGGGAGCTGTTTTTT. Its protein is CASSIRVNTGELFF.

This clone was counted a few times. This sequence joins TRBV19 and TRBJ1-6, with D perhaps TRBD1 (5 bases). The CDR3 contains 13 residues. Per the germline V gene, CDR1 is LNHDA and CDR2 is SQIVND (reference sequence). The V gene lost 2 bases and the J gene lost 8 bases, with 7 bases spanning the gap. The CDR3 protein is CASSISGDSPLHF. CDR3 sequence (DNA): TGTGCCAGTAGTATATCGGGGGATTCACCCCTCCACTTT. The full variable domain, completed using reference TRBV19 and TRBJ1-6, is DGGITQSPKYLFRKEGQNVTLSCEQNLNHDAMYWYRQDPGQGLRLIYYSQIVNDFQKGDIAEGYSVSREKKESFPLTVTSAQKNPTAFYLCASSISGDSPLHFGNGTRLTVT.

The chain links TRBV9 to TRBJ1-2; 10 positions match TRBD1. Germline CDR1 is SGDLS and CDR2 is YYNGEE. Trimming at V came to 4 bases and at J to 9 bases, leaving 12 bases not matched to a gene. This CDR3 is built from 15 residues. The CDR3 reads CASSTTGGTLRSYTF. CDR3 sequence (DNA): TGTGCCAGCAGCACGACAGGGGGCACGCTGAGAAGCTACACCTTC. Combining the CDR3 with reference TRBV9 and TRBJ1-2 gives the whole variable domain DSGVTQTPKHLITATGQRVTLRCSPRSGDLSVYWYQQSLDQGLQFLIQYYNGEERAKGNILERFSAQQFPDLHSELNLSSLELGDSALYFCASSTTGGTLRSYTFGSGTRLTVV.

The gene calls are TRBV7-2 and TRBJ1-2; weak D call: TRBD1 (6 bases). CDR1 SGHTA and CDR2 FQGNSA come from the germline V gene. V lost 4 bases and J lost 4, with 16 bases in between. The CDR3 consists of 15 residues. CDR3 DNA sequence: TGTGCCAGCAGCTCGTCAGAACAGGGTACCTATGGCTACACCTTC. Translation: CASSSSEQGTYGYTF.

The chain employs TRBV5-1 and TRBJ2-1; weak D call: TRBD2 (5 bases). The CDR3 has 14 amino acids. The V gene lost 7 bases and the J gene lost 7 bases, with 18 bases spanning the gap. Germline values: CDR1 SGHRS, CDR2 YFSETQ. The CDR3 here is CASCPSSQGNEQFF. In nucleotides, the CDR3 is TGCGCCAGCTGCCCTAGCTCACAAGGAAATGAGCAGTTCTTC.

The chain employs TRBV29-1 and TRBJ1-1, with D possibly TRBD1 on 6 matching bases. Germline loops: CDR1 SQVTM, CDR2 ANQGSEA. Trimming cost V 4 bases and J 1 base, with 13 bases left between them. The CDR3 has 14 amino acids. CDR3 loop: CSVVTGPTNTEAFF. As DNA, the CDR3 is TGCAGCGTTGTAACAGGGCCGACGAACACTGAAGCTTTCTTT. Full variable domain (outside the CDR3, taken from reference TRBV29-1 and TRBJ1-1): SAVISQKPSRDICQRGTSLTIQCQVDSQVTMMFWYRQQPGQSLTLIATANQGSEATYESGFVIDKFPISRPNLTFSTLTVSNMSPEDSSIYLCSVVTGPTNTEAFFGQGTRLTVV.

V usage is TRBV6-5 and J usage is TRBJ2-3; D is ambiguous. This CDR3 contains 12 residues. V dropped 6 bases and J dropped 4 bases, with 8 bases sitting between them. Germline V gives CDR1 MNHEY, CDR2 SVGAGI. The CDR3 nucleotides read TGTGCCAGCAGCCACCGCGCAGATACGCAGTATTTT. Protein product: CASSHRADTQYF.